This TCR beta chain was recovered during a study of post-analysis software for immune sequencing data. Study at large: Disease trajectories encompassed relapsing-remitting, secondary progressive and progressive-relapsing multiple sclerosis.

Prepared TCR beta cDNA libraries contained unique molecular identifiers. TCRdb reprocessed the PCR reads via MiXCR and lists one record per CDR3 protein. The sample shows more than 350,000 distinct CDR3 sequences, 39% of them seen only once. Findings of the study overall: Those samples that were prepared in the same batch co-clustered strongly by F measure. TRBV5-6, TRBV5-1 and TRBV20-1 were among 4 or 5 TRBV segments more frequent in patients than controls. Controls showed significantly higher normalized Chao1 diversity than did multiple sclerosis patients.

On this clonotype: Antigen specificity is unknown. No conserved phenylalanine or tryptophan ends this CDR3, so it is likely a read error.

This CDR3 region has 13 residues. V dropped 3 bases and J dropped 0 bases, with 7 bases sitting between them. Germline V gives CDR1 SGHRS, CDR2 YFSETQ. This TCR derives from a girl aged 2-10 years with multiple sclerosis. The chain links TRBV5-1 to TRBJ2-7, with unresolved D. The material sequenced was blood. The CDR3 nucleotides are TGCGCCAGCAGCTCGGACCTCTCCTACGAGCAGTACTAC. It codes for CASSSDLSYEQYY.